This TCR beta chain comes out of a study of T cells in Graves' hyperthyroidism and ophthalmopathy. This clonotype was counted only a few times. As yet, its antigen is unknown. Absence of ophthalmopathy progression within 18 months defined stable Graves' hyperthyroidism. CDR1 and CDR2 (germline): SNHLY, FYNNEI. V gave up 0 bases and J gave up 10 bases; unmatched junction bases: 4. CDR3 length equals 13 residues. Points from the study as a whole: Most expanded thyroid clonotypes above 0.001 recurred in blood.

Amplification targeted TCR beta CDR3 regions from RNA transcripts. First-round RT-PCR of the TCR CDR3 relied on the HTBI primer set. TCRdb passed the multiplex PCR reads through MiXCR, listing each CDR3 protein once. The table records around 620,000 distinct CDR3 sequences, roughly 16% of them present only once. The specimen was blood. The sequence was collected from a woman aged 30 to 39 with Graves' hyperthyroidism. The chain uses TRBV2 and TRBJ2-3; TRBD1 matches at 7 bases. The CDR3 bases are TGTGCCAGCAGTGAAGCGACAGGGTTTGCGCAGTATTTT. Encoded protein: CASSEATGFAQYF. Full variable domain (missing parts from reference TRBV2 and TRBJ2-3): EPEVTQTPSHQVTQMGQEVILRCVPISNHLYFYWYRQILGQKVEFLVSFYNNEISEKSEIFDDQFSVERPDGSNFTLKIRSTKLEDSAMYFCASSEATGFAQYFGPGTRLTVL.